These 8 T cell receptor beta chains share one sample of origin, sequenced in a study of T cells after yellow fever vaccination. TCRdb re-called the 5' RACE reads through MiXCR, storing one row per CDR3 protein. The sample consists of 500,000 to 650,000 distinct CDR3 sequences, roughly 12% of them appearing once. Sequencing was performed on PBMCs, taken on the day of the yellow fever booster vaccination. These receptors originate from a man aged 25-40 years who received the YFV17D yellow fever vaccine.

This chain connects TRBV5-1 to TRBJ2-7; tentative D call: TRBD1 (6 bases). Germline V gives CDR1 SGHRS, CDR2 YFSETQ. Trimming cost V 5 bases and J 2 bases, with 11 bases left between them. This CDR3 contains 13 residues. The CDR3 nucleotides read TGCGCCAGCAGTGGGACACCAGCCTACGAGCAGTACTTC. This sequence encodes CASSGTPAYEQYF.

This clonotype has just a few counts. V is TRBV7-9 and J is TRBJ2-7, with TRBD2 identical over 9 bases. In germline, CDR1 is SEHNR, CDR2 FQNEAQ (reference sequence). With V trimmed by 5 bases and J by 9 bases, 5 bases remained unmatched. The CDR3 is made up of 12 amino acids. The chain's CDR3 is CASSPGTSWQYF. In DNA form, the CDR3 reads TGTGCCAGCAGCCCCGGGACTAGCTGGCAGTACTTC. Based on the CDR3 plus reference TRBV7-9 and TRBJ2-7, the full variable domain is DTGVSQNPRHKITKRGQNVTFRCDPISEHNRLYWYRQTLGQGPEFLTYFQNEAQLEKSRLLSDRFSAERPKGSFSTLEIQRTEQGDSAMYLCASSPGTSWQYFGPGTRLTVT.

This clonotype has a handful of counts. The genes are TRBV29-1 and TRBJ2-1; 12 nucleotides align to TRBD2. The CDR3 totals 16 residues. The germline V gene encodes CDR1 SQVTM and CDR2 ANQGSEA. V lost 2 bases to trimming and J lost 7 bases; unmatched junction nucleotides: 9. The CDR3 protein is CSVEPPGLAGINEQFF. In DNA form, the CDR3 reads TGCAGCGTTGAACCACCGGGACTAGCGGGTATAAATGAGCAGTTCTTC.

The chain carries TRBV9 and TRBJ2-1; TRBD2 aligns across 7 bases. After removal of 0 bases from V and 6 bases from J, the junction contained 6 bases not matched to a gene. CDR3 length: 15 residues. CDR1 is SGDLS and CDR2 is YYNGEE in the germline V gene. This CDR3 is CASSVAGGLINEQFF. DNA for the CDR3: TGTGCCAGCAGCGTAGCGGGAGGCCTAATCAATGAGCAGTTCTTC.

This clonotype was counted only a few times. The chain couples TRBV25-1 to TRBJ2-1; a weak D match, TRBD2 (5 bases). V lost 1 base and J lost 7, with 11 bases in between. The CDR3 is 14 amino acids. Germline assignment: CDR1 MGHDK and CDR2 SYGVNS. DNA for the CDR3: TGTGCCAGCAGTGAATCTGGGCGGGCGAATGAGCAGTTCTTC. It codes for CASSESGRANEQFF.

This clonotype was detected ten times or more. The chain carries TRBV5-1 and TRBJ2-5; TRBD1 aligns across 8 bases. This CDR3 contains 13 residues. The junction had 7 bases not matched to a gene; V was cut back by 7 bases and J by 5 bases. Looked up from germline, CDR1 is SGHRS and CDR2 is YFSETQ. In nucleotides, the CDR3 is TGCGCCAGCGGCCAGGGGGCGAGGGAGACCCAGTACTTC. This sequence encodes CASGQGARETQYF.

J is TRBJ2-7 and V is TRBV7-2; TRBD2 matches at 9 bases. Losses at the gene ends were 1 base for V and 3 bases for J; bases not matched to a gene: 4. CDR3 length: 15 amino acids. CDR1 is SGHTA and CDR2 is FQGNSA in the germline V gene. Written as DNA, the CDR3 is TGTGCCAGCAGCTTAGTAGCGGGAGCGGTCTACGAGCAGTACTTC. The encoded protein is CASSLVAGAVYEQYF.

The sample holds a few counts of this clonotype. The gene calls are TRBV12-3 or TRBV12-4 and TRBJ2-2, with 7 bases matching TRBD2. The CDR3 loop spans 15 amino acids. Trimming at V came to 6 bases and at J to 1 base, leaving 5 bases not matched to a gene. The chain's CDR3 is CASRDGRGNTGELFF. The CDR3 DNA sequence: TGTGCCAGCAGGGATGGGAGGGGGAACACCGGGGAGCTGTTTTTT.